Presented here are 7 T cell receptor beta chains from one specimen sequenced in a study of CD8+ T cells in alopecia areata. CD4+ cells obtained from 4 to 6 patients were subjected to sorting into CD25+CD127- cells. cDNA reverse transcribed from extracted RNA served as the sequencing template. Method: immunoSEQ multiplex PCR; TCRdb's copy keeps in-frame clones and lacks some. The sample carries 35,000 or so clones, 45% to 55% recorded once. The sequencing input was CD4+ Tregs sorted from blood. These receptors originate from a human donor with alopecia areata.

This clone was found a few times. The chain links TRBV7-9 to TRBJ1-1, with unresolved D. Between the trimmed V and J ends, which lost 2 bases and 2 bases, there was a span of 9 bases. This CDR3 is 14 amino acids long. In germline, CDR1 is SEHNR, CDR2 FQNEAQ (reference sequence). In DNA, the CDR3 is TGTGCCAGCAGCTTATCCCAGTCTAACACTGAAGCTTTCTTT. Amino acids: CASSLSQSNTEAFF. The full variable domain, in which reference TRBV7-9 and TRBJ1-1 provide the parts outside the CDR3, is DTGVSQNPRHKITKRGQNVTFRCDPISEHNRLYWYRQTLGQGPEFLTYFQNEAQLEKSRLLSDRFSAERPKGSFSTLEIQRTEQGDSAMYLCASSLSQSNTEAFFGQGTRLTVV.

The chain combines TRBV7-3 with TRBJ2-5; 7 nucleotides match TRBD1. Germline trimming cut 5 bases from V and 5 bases from J; bases unmatched to any gene: 11. CDR1 is SGHTA, CDR2 FQGTGA, per germline. The CDR3 covers 15 residues. CDR3 in amino acids: CASSPGTAWFETQYF. The CDR3, as DNA: TGTGCCAGCAGCCCCGGGACAGCCTGGTTTGAGACCCAGTACTTC.

This chain connects TRBV27 to TRBJ2-4; possibly TRBD1 for D (5 bases). Trimming took 4 bases from V and 0 from J, leaving 19 bases between them. Germline values: CDR1 MNHEY, CDR2 SMNVEV (reference sequence). The CDR3 has 18 residues. The CDR3 DNA sequence: TGTGCCAGCAGTTCCTCTACTTGGGGCAGGCAAGCCAAAAACATTCAGTACTTC. Residues: CASSSSTWGRQAKNIQYF.

This sequence joins TRBV27 and TRBJ1-1; 7 bases match TRBD1. The germline CDR1 and CDR2 sequences are MNHEY and SMNVEV (reference sequence). The CDR3 is made up of 14 amino acids. V gave up 6 bases and J gave up 0 bases; unmatched junction bases: 4. The CDR3 protein is CASSLDRLNTEAFF. CDR3 DNA sequence: TGTGCCAGCAGCCTGGACAGGTTGAACACTGAAGCTTTCTTT.

This clone is a singleton in its sample. The chain combines TRBV5-4 with TRBJ2-5; 11 nucleotides line up with TRBD2. Germline V gene sequence: CDR1 SGHNT, CDR2 YYREEE (reference sequence). V lost 0 bases to trimming and J lost 4 bases; unmatched junction nucleotides: 11. The CDR3 consists of 18 residues. The CDR3 nucleotides are TGTGCCAGCAGCTTGGGACTAGCGGGGACCCCTATAGGAGAGACCCAGTACTTC. The encoded protein is CASSLGLAGTPIGETQYF.

Remarks on this clone: Other nucleotide sequences in the sample specify the same CDR3. The CDR3 region is CASSPNQETQYF. As DNA, the CDR3 is TGTGCCAGCTCACCAAACCAAGAGACCCAGTACTTC. This chain connects TRBV18 to TRBJ2-5; D unclear. This CDR3 comprises 12 residues. V lost 2 bases, J lost 0 bases, and 1 base lay in between. Looked up from germline, CDR1 is KGHSH and CDR2 is LQKENI.

The chain recombines TRBV7-2 with TRBJ2-1, with no clear D. Germline V lookup: CDR1 SGHTA, CDR2 FQGNSA. The CDR3 covers 14 residues. V was clipped by 6 bases and J by 6 bases, with 15 bases between them. The CDR3 sequence is CASSSALSSNEQFF. In nucleotides, the CDR3 is TGTGCCAGCAGTTCCGCCCTAAGTAGCAATGAGCAGTTCTTC.